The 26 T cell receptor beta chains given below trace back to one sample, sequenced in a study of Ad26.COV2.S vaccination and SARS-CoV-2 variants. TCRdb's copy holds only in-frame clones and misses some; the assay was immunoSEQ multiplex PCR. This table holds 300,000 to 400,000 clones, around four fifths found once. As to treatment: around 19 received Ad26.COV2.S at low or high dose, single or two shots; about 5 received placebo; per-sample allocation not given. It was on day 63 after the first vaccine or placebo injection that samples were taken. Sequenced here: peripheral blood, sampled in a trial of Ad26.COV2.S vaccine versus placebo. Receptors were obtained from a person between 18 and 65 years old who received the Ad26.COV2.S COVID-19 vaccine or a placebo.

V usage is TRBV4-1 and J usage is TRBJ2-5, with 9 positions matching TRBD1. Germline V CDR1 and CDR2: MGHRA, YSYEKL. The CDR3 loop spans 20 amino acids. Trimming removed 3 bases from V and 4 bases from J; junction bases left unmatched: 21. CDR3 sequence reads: CASSQDPGTGNTIGGETQYF. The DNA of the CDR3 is TGCGCCAGCAGCCAGGATCCCGGGACAGGGAATACGATAGGAGGAGAGACCCAGTACTTC.

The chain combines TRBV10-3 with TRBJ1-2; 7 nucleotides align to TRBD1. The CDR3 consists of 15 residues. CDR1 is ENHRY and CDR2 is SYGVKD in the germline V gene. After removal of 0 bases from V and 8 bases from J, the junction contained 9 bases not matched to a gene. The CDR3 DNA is TGTGCCATCAGTGAGTCGCCTGGGACAGCTCTAGGCTACACCTTC. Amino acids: CAISESPGTALGYTF.

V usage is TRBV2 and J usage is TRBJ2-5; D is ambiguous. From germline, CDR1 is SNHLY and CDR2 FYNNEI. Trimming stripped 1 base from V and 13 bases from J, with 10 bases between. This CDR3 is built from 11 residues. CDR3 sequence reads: CASSEGRQVYF. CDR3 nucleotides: TGTGCCAGCAGTGAAGGCAGGCAGGTGTACTTC.

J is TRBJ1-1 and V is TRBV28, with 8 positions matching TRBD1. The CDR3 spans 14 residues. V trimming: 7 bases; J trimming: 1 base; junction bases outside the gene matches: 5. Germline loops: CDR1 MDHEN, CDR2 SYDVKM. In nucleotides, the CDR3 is TGTGCCAGCAAATGGGGGACAGGGAACACTGAAGCTTTCTTT. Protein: CASKWGTGNTEAFF. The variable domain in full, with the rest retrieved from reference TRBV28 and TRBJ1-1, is DVKVTQSSRYLVKRTGEKVFLECVQDMDHENMFWYRQDPGLGLRLIYFSYDVKMKEKGDIPEGYSVSREKKERFSLILESASTNQTSMYLCASKWGTGNTEAFFGQGTRLTVV.

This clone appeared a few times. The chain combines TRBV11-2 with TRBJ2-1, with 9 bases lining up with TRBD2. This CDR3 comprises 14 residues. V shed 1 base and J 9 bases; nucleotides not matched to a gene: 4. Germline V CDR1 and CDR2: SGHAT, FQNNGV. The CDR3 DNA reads TGTGCCAGCAGCTTAGTGCGGGGGGGCGGTGAGCAGTTCTTC. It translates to CASSLVRGGGEQFF.

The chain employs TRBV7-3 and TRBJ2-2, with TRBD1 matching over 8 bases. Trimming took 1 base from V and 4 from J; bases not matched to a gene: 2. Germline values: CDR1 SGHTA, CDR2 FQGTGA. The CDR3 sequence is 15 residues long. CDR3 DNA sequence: TGTGCCAGCAGCTTAATCAGGGGGCCCACCGGGGAGCTGTTTTTT. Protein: CASSLIRGPTGELFF.

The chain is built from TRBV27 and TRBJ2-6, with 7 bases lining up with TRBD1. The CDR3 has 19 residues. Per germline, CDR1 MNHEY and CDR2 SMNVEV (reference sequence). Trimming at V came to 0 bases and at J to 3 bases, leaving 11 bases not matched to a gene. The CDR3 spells CASSLSSTGYSGGANVLTF. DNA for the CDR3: TGTGCCAGCAGTTTATCGTCGACAGGGTATTCAGGTGGGGCCAACGTCCTGACTTTC.

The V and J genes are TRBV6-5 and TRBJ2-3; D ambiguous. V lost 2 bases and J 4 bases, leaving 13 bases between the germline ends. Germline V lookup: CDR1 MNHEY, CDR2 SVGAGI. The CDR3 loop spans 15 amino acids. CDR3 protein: CASSYNPHGADTQYF. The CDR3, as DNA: TGTGCCAGCAGTTACAATCCCCATGGGGCAGATACGCAGTATTTT.

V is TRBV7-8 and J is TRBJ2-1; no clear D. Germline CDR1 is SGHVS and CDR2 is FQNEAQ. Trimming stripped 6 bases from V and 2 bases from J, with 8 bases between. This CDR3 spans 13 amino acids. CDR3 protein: CASSLDTYNEQFF. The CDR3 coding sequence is TGTGCCAGCAGTCTAGACACCTACAATGAGCAGTTCTTC.

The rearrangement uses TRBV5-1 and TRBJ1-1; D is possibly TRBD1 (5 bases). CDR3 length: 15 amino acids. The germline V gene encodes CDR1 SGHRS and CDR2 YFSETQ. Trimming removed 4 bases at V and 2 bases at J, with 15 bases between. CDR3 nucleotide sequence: TGCGCCAGCAGCCCAGGGTCGCAATTAAACACTGAAGCTTTCTTT. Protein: CASSPGSQLNTEAFF. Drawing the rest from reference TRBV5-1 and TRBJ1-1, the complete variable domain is KAGVTQTPRYLIKTRGQQVTLSCSPISGHRSVSWYQQTPGQGLQFLFEYFSETQRNKGNFPGRFSGRQFSNSRSEMNVSTLELGDSALYLCASSPGSQLNTEAFFGQGTRLTVV.

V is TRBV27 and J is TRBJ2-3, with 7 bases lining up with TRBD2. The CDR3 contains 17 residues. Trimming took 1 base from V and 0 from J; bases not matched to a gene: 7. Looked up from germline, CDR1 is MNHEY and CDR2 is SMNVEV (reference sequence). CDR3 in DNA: TGTGCCAGCAGTTTATTCCCAGGGAGGGGTAGCACAGATACGCAGTATTTT. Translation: CASSLFPGRGSTDTQYF.

CDR3 sequence reads: CASSYSIGTDYTEAFF. The CDR3 nucleotides read TGTGCCAGCAGTTACTCGATCGGGACAGACTACACTGAAGCTTTCTTT. V gene TRBV6-5 combines with J gene TRBJ1-1, with 7 positions matching TRBD1. After removal of 0 bases from V and 3 bases from J, the junction contained 7 bases not matched to a gene. CDR1 and CDR2 from the germline V gene are MNHEY and SVGAGI. CDR3 length: 16 residues.

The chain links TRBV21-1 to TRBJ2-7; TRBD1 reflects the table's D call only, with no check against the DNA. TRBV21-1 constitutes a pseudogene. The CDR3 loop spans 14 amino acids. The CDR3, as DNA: TGTGCCAGCAGCAAAGGGGACAAATTGGGTGAAGAGTACTTC. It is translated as CASSKGDKLGEEYF.

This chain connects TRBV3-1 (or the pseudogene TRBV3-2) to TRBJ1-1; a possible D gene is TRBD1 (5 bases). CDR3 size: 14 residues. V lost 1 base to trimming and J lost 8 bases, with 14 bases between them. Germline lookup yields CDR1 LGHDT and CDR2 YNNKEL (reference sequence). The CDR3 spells CASSQGVKGMEAFF. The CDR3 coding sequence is TGTGCCAGCAGCCAAGGGGTAAAGGGGATGGAAGCTTTCTTT.

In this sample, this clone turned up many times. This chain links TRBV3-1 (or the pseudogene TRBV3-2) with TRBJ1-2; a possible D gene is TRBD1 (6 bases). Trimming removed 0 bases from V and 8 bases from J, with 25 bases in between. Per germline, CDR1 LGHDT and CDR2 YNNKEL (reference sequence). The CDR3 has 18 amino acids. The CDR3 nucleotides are TGTGCCAGCAGCCAAGATACGTTTTACGTGGCAGGGGTAGAAGGCTACACCTTC. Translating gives CASSQDTFYVAGVEGYTF.

The chain's CDR3 is CASSQAGTGGSQPQHF. DNA of the CDR3: TGTGCCAGCAGCCAAGCGGGGACAGGGGGCAGTCAGCCCCAGCATTTT. J is TRBJ1-5 and V is TRBV14, with 12 nucleotides matching TRBD1. The CDR3 contains 16 residues. V lost 1 base, J lost 6 bases, and 4 bases stayed unmatched. Germline CDR1 SGHDN, CDR2 FVKESK.

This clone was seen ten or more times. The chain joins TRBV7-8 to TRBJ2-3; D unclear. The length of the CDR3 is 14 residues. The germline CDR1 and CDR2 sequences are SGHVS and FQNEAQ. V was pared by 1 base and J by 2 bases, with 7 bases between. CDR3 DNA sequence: TGTGCCAGCAGCTTAGTGGGGTACACAGATACGCAGTATTTT. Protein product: CASSLVGYTDTQYF.

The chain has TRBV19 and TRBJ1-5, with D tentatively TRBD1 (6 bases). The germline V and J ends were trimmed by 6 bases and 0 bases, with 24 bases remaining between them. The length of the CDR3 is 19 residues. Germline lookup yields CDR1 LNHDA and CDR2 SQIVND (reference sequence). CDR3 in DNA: TGTGCCAGTAGCAGTCCTAGGACAGTTTCCCGATATAGCAATCAGCCCCAGCATTTT. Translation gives CASSSPRTVSRYSNQPQHF.

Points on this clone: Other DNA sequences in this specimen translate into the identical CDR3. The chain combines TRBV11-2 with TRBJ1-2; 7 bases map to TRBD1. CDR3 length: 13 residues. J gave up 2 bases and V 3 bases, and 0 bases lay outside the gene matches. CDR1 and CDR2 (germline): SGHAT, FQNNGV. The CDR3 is CASSLGQNYGYTF. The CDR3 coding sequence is TGTGCCAGCAGCTTGGGACAGAACTATGGCTACACCTTC.

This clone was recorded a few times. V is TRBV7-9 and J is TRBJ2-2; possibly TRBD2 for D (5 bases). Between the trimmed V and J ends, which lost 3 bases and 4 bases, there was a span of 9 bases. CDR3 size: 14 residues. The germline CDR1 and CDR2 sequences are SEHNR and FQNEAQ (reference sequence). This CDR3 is CASSFGVGTGELFF. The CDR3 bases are TGTGCCAGCAGCTTCGGGGTCGGCACCGGGGAGCTGTTTTTT.

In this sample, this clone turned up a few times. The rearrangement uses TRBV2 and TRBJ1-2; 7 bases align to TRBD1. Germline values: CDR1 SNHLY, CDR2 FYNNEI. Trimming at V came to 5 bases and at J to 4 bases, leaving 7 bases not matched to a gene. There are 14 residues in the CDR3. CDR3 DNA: TGTGCCAGCAGTCGACGACAGGGCTTCTATGGCTACACCTTC. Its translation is CASSRRQGFYGYTF.

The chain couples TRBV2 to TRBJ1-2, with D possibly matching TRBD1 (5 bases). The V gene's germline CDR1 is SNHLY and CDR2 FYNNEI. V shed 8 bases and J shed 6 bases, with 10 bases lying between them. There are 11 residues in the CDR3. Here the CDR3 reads CASLGTHGYTF. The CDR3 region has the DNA TGTGCCAGCCTAGGGACCCATGGCTACACCTTC. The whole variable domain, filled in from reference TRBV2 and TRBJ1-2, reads EPEVTQTPSHQVTQMGQEVILRCVPISNHLYFYWYRQILGQKVEFLVSFYNNEISEKSEIFDDQFSVERPDGSNFTLKIRSTKLEDSAMYFCASLGTHGYTFGSGTRLTVV.

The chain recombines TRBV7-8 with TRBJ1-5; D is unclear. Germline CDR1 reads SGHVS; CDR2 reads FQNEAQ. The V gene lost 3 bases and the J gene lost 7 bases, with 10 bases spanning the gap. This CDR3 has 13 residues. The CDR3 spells CASSFKGSQPQHF. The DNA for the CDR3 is TGTGCCAGCAGCTTTAAGGGTAGCCAGCCCCAGCATTTT.

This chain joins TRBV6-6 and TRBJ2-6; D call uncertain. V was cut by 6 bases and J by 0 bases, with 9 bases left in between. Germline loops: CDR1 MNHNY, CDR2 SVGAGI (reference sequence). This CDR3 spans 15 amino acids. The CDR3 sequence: CASSLTGSGANVLTF. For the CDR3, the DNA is TGTGCCAGCAGCCTGACGGGCTCTGGGGCCAACGTCCTGACTTTC.

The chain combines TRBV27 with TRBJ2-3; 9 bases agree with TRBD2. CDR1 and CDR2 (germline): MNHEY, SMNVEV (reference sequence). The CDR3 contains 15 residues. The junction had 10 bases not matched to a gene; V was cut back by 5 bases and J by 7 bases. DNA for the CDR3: TGTGCCAGCAGTCCCACGGCGGGGGGGTTTTATACGCAGTATTTT. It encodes CASSPTAGGFYTQYF.

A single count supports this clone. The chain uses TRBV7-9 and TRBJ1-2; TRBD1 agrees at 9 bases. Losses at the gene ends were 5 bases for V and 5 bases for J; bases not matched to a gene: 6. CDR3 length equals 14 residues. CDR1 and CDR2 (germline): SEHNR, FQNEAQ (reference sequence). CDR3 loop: CASSGPGQGYGYTF. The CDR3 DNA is TGTGCCAGCAGCGGCCCGGGACAGGGATATGGCTACACCTTC.